These T cell receptor beta chains were read from a single sample in a study of T cells after yellow fever vaccination. Using its own MiXCR run on the 5' RACE reads, TCRdb lists one record per CDR3 protein. There are about 340,000 distinct CDR3 sequences in the sample; around 12% occur only once, and 3.2% lies in the top ten. The sequences come from CD4+ T cells sorted from PBMCs, collected 15 days after the yellow fever booster vaccination. These TCRs come from a man aged 18 to 30 who received the YFV17D yellow fever vaccine. Each CDR3 is given with its conserved first and last residue. The D gene is left open where the match is weak. A row's size may be missing; if present it is once, few, many or a size class.

J gene: TRBJ1-4; D gene: -; clone size: -; V gene: TRBV5-1; CDR3 DNA: TGCGCCAGCAGCATGGACTCCGGCGATGGTGAAAAACTGTTTTTT; CDR3 protein: CASSMDSGDGEKLFF
J gene: TRBJ2-3; D gene: TRBD2; clone size: -; V gene: TRBV4-2; CDR3 DNA: TGTGCCAGCAGCCAAGGGCGGACTAGCGGGGGAGATACGCAGTATTTT; CDR3 protein: CASSQGRTSGGDTQYF
J gene: TRBJ2-5; D gene: -; clone size: many; V gene: TRBV12-3/TRBV12-4; CDR3 DNA: TGTGCCAGCAGCAAAGGGGTCCAAGAGACCCAGTACTTC; CDR3 protein: CASSKGVQETQYF
J gene: TRBJ2-5; D gene: TRBD2; clone size: few; V gene: TRBV7-8; CDR3 DNA: TGTGCCAGCAGCCTCTATAGCGGGGGAGCACAAGAGACCCAGTACTTC; CDR3 protein: CASSLYSGGAQETQYF
J gene: TRBJ2-2; D gene: TRBD2; clone size: -; V gene: TRBV6-2/TRBV6-3; CDR3 DNA: TGTGCCAGCAGATTAGCGGGAGCTGGAAACACCGGGGAGCTGTTTTTT; CDR3 protein: CASRLAGAGNTGELFF
J gene: TRBJ2-5; D gene: -; clone size: -; V gene: TRBV5-4; CDR3 DNA: TGTGCCAGCAGCTTACGAGGAGGGCCCGAGACCCAGTACTTC; CDR3 protein: CASSLRGGPETQYF
J gene: TRBJ2-7; D gene: TRBD1; clone size: -; V gene: TRBV18; CDR3 DNA: TGTGCCAGCTCACCGGTCCGGGACAGTATGAAGCAGTACTTC; CDR3 protein: CASSPVRDSMKQYF
J gene: TRBJ1-2; D gene: -; clone size: few; V gene: TRBV29-1; CDR3 DNA: TGCAGCGTTGCGGCTGACAGTTACGAGGATGATGGCTACACCTTC; CDR3 protein: CSVAADSYEDDGYTF
J gene: TRBJ2-7; D gene: -; clone size: -; V gene: TRBV4-1; CDR3 DNA: TGCGCCAGCAGCCAAGCCCTATATTTCGAGCAGTACTTC; CDR3 protein: CASSQALYFEQYF
J gene: TRBJ2-3; D gene: -; clone size: -; V gene: TRBV7-3; CDR3 DNA: TGTGCCAGCAGCTTCACTTATAGCACAGATACGCAGTATTTT; CDR3 protein: CASSFTYSTDTQYF
J gene: TRBJ2-5; D gene: TRBD2; clone size: many; V gene: TRBV7-2; CDR3 DNA: TGTGCCAGCAGCTTAGACGCGGGGGGGCAGGAGACCCAGTACTTC; CDR3 protein: CASSLDAGGQETQYF
J gene: TRBJ1-2; D gene: TRBD1; clone size: many; V gene: TRBV20-1; CDR3 DNA: TGCAGTGCTCTACGCCCCGAGACAGGGATACATGGCTACACCTTC; CDR3 protein: CSALRPETGIHGYTF
J gene: TRBJ2-3; D gene: -; clone size: few; V gene: TRBV12-3/TRBV12-4; CDR3 DNA: TGTGCCAGCAGCCCGGCCCGCAAAGATACGCAGTATTTT; CDR3 protein: CASSPARKDTQYF
J gene: TRBJ1-2; D gene: TRBD1; clone size: -; V gene: TRBV20-1; CDR3 DNA: TGCAGTGCTAGCGACGAGGGGACAGGGGGCGTCTATGGCTACACCTTC; CDR3 protein: CSASDEGTGGVYGYTF
J gene: TRBJ1-6; D gene: -; clone size: -; V gene: TRBV5-1; CDR3 DNA: TGCGCCAGCAGTGGATCGGGTAATTCACCCCTCCACTTT; CDR3 protein: CASSGSGNSPLHF
J gene: TRBJ2-1; D gene: -; clone size: few; V gene: TRBV30; CDR3 DNA: TGTGCCTGGAAGGGCCCGCGGGAGCAGTTCTTC; CDR3 protein: CAWKGPREQFF
J gene: TRBJ2-5; D gene: -; clone size: many; V gene: TRBV15; CDR3 DNA: TGTGCCACCAGCAGAGATCAGGGGACCCAGTACTTC; CDR3 protein: CATSRDQGTQYF
J gene: TRBJ2-3; D gene: -; clone size: many; V gene: TRBV10-3; CDR3 DNA: TGTGCCATCAGTGAGTCAAGCCCCGGTGGGGGCAGCACAGATACGCAGTATTTT; CDR3 protein: CAISESSPGGGSTDTQYF
J gene: TRBJ2-5; D gene: -; clone size: -; V gene: TRBV9; CDR3 DNA: TGTGCCAGCAGCGGACCATCTGGGGGGCGGGAGACCCAGTACTTC; CDR3 protein: CASSGPSGGRETQYF
J gene: TRBJ2-7; D gene: TRBD2; clone size: -; V gene: TRBV6-5; CDR3 DNA: TGTGCCAGCAGTTATTTCGGGGGGGCCTACGAGCAGTACTTC; CDR3 protein: CASSYFGGAYEQYF
J gene: TRBJ2-7; D gene: -; clone size: -; V gene: TRBV7-2; CDR3 DNA: TGTGCCAGCAGCCATCCTGGGGCGGGGATATCCTCCTACGAGCAGTACTTC; CDR3 protein: CASSHPGAGISSYEQYF
J gene: TRBJ2-5; D gene: TRBD1; clone size: -; V gene: TRBV11-3; CDR3 DNA: TGTGCCAGCAGCCAAGCCGGACAGGGAGGAGAGACCCAGTACTTC; CDR3 protein: CASSQAGQGGETQYF
J gene: TRBJ2-7; D gene: -; clone size: -; V gene: TRBV4-2; CDR3 DNA: TGTGCCAGCAGCCCTGGGCAGGGGAATCGGGAGCAGTACTTC; CDR3 protein: CASSPGQGNREQYF
J gene: TRBJ1-1; D gene: -; clone size: many; V gene: TRBV3-1; CDR3 DNA: TGTGCCAGCAGCCAAGAGAACACTGAAGCTTTCTTT; CDR3 protein: CASSQENTEAFF
J gene: TRBJ2-1; D gene: -; clone size: few; V gene: TRBV18; CDR3 DNA: TGTGCCAGCTCGAGCCGAGGTCCGGATTACAATGAGCAGTTCTTC; CDR3 protein: CASSSRGPDYNEQFF
J gene: TRBJ2-1; D gene: TRBD1; clone size: few; V gene: TRBV4-1; CDR3 DNA: TGCGCCAGCAGCCAAGTCTTGGGACAGGGGGCGCGTAATGAGCAGTTCTTC; CDR3 protein: CASSQVLGQGARNEQFF
J gene: TRBJ1-2; D gene: -; clone size: few; V gene: TRBV12-3/TRBV12-4; CDR3 DNA: TGTGCCAGCAGACCCGGTGGCTACACCTTC; CDR3 protein: CASRPGGYTF
J gene: TRBJ2-7; D gene: TRBD1; clone size: -; V gene: TRBV11-2; CDR3 DNA: TGTGCCAGCAGCTTAGTCCTTAGTTCAGGGGGCTTCCTCTACGAGCAGTACTTC; CDR3 protein: CASSLVLSSGGFLYEQYF
J gene: TRBJ2-5; D gene: TRBD2; clone size: -; V gene: TRBV20-1; CDR3 DNA: TGCAGTGCCCGCCGAATAGCGGGGACCCAAGAGACCCAGTACTTC; CDR3 protein: CSARRIAGTQETQYF
J gene: TRBJ1-1; D gene: -; clone size: few; V gene: TRBV5-1; CDR3 DNA: TGCGCCAGCAGCTGGGGGCCCTCTTGGGACACTGAAGCTTTCTTT; CDR3 protein: CASSWGPSWDTEAFF
J gene: TRBJ2-5; D gene: -; clone size: -; V gene: TRBV9; CDR3 DNA: TGTGCCAGCAGCGTAGCAACAGGCATGCGAGAGACCCAGTACTTC; CDR3 protein: CASSVATGMRETQYF
J gene: TRBJ2-3; D gene: TRBD1; clone size: many; V gene: TRBV5-1; CDR3 DNA: TGTGCCAGCAGCCCCGGACAGGGTCCAGATACGCAGTATTTT; CDR3 protein: CASSPGQGPDTQYF
J gene: TRBJ2-3; D gene: -; clone size: many; V gene: TRBV20-1; CDR3 DNA: TGCAGTGCTAGAGAGCGGGCTGAGTGGACAGATACGCAGTATTTT; CDR3 protein: CSARERAEWTDTQYF
J gene: TRBJ2-5; D gene: -; clone size: few; V gene: TRBV29-1; CDR3 DNA: TGCAGCGTTGAAGCCCCAGGGACCCAGTACTTC; CDR3 protein: CSVEAPGTQYF
J gene: TRBJ2-3; D gene: -; clone size: -; V gene: TRBV6-5; CDR3 DNA: TGTGCCAGCAGGCATAAGGGTCAACTCACAGATACGCAGTATTTT; CDR3 protein: CASRHKGQLTDTQYF
J gene: TRBJ2-3; D gene: -; clone size: -; V gene: TRBV7-2; CDR3 DNA: TGTGCCAGCAGCGGAACTAGTAGAGTAGATACGCAGTATTTT; CDR3 protein: CASSGTSRVDTQYF
J gene: TRBJ1-2; D gene: -; clone size: once; V gene: TRBV20-1; CDR3 DNA: TGCAGTGCTAGAGTGCACAACTATGGCTACACCTTC; CDR3 protein: CSARVHNYGYTF
J gene: TRBJ2-5; D gene: -; clone size: few; V gene: TRBV5-1; CDR3 DNA: TGCGCCAGCAGCGGGACGACAGGGAGGGAGACCCAGTACTTC; CDR3 protein: CASSGTTGRETQYF
J gene: TRBJ1-5; D gene: -; clone size: -; V gene: TRBV3-1; CDR3 DNA: TGTGCCAGCAGCTTTAGGGGAAGCAATCAGCCCCAGCATTTT; CDR3 protein: CASSFRGSNQPQHF
J gene: TRBJ1-5; D gene: -; clone size: few; V gene: TRBV7-9; CDR3 DNA: TGTGCCATCGGCGGGGTTGGGCAGCCCCAGCATTTT; CDR3 protein: CAIGGVGQPQHF
J gene: TRBJ1-4; D gene: -; clone size: -; V gene: TRBV5-1; CDR3 DNA: TGCGCCAGCAGCTTCCTAGGACAGTCGGCCGGCAATGAAAAACTGTTTTTT; CDR3 protein: CASSFLGQSAGNEKLFF
J gene: TRBJ1-5; D gene: -; clone size: -; V gene: TRBV28; CDR3 DNA: TGTGCCAGCTCCTGGCTTAGCAATCAGCCCCAGCATTTT; CDR3 protein: CASSWLSNQPQHF
J gene: TRBJ2-2; D gene: -; clone size: -; V gene: TRBV6-2/TRBV6-3; CDR3 DNA: TGTGCCAGCAGTTGGGTCGGGAACACCGGGGAGCTGTTTTTT; CDR3 protein: CASSWVGNTGELFF
J gene: TRBJ2-5; D gene: -; clone size: -; V gene: TRBV5-5; CDR3 DNA: TGTGCCAGCAGCTTGTCGCGTGTGGAGACCCAGTACTTC; CDR3 protein: CASSLSRVETQYF
J gene: TRBJ2-1; D gene: TRBD2; clone size: many; V gene: TRBV28; CDR3 DNA: TGTGCCACGCAGCTAGCGGGGGCGGACAATGAGCAGTTCTTC; CDR3 protein: CATQLAGADNEQFF
J gene: TRBJ2-3; D gene: -; clone size: many; V gene: TRBV7-3; CDR3 DNA: TGTGCCAGCAGCCCCCAACAGGGGACTAGCACAGATACGCAGTATTTT; CDR3 protein: CASSPQQGTSTDTQYF
J gene: TRBJ2-7; D gene: TRBD2; clone size: -; V gene: TRBV4-3; CDR3 DNA: TGCGCCAGCAGCCAAGCAGCGGGGGGCTCCTTCTCCTACGAGCAGTACTTC; CDR3 protein: CASSQAAGGSFSYEQYF
J gene: TRBJ2-3; D gene: -; clone size: few; V gene: TRBV4-1; CDR3 DNA: TGCGCCAGCAGCCACCTACAGGAGGATACGCAGTATTTT; CDR3 protein: CASSHLQEDTQYF
J gene: TRBJ1-2; D gene: -; clone size: -; V gene: TRBV18; CDR3 DNA: TGTGCCAGCTCACCAACTCGGGGGGACTATGGCTACACCTTC; CDR3 protein: CASSPTRGDYGYTF
J gene: TRBJ1-4; D gene: -; clone size: few; V gene: TRBV7-2; CDR3 DNA: TGTGCCAGCAGCCCCCGTCTTAATGAAAAACTGTTTTTT; CDR3 protein: CASSPRLNEKLFF
J gene: TRBJ1-2; D gene: -; clone size: few; V gene: TRBV20-1; CDR3 DNA: TGCAGTGCTAGAGCTATCGATATCGGGGGCTATGGCTACACCTTC; CDR3 protein: CSARAIDIGGYGYTF
J gene: TRBJ2-7; D gene: -; clone size: few; V gene: TRBV15; CDR3 DNA: TGTGCCACCAGCAGAGTCAGGGGGGACTACGAGCAGTACTTC; CDR3 protein: CATSRVRGDYEQYF
J gene: TRBJ2-5; D gene: -; clone size: -; V gene: TRBV7-3; CDR3 DNA: TGTGCCAGCAGCTTACTGGGCAACCAAGAGACCCAGTACTTC; CDR3 protein: CASSLLGNQETQYF
J gene: TRBJ1-1; D gene: TRBD1; clone size: few; V gene: TRBV4-3; CDR3 DNA: TGCGCCAGCCGAAAAGGAGGAGGGACAGTGAACACTGAAGCTTTCTTT; CDR3 protein: CASRKGGGTVNTEAFF